This T cell receptor beta chain was documented in a study of monozygotic twins with inflammatory bowel disease. Study conclusions and caveats: Twins with IBD had fewer clonotypes in common with others than healthy twins, particularly during disease activity.

Looked up from germline, CDR1 is MNHEY and CDR2 is SMNVEV (reference sequence). The CDR3 covers 14 residues. Eight distinct reactions (per sample) were used to make the cDNA. Reanalyzing the 5' RACE reads, TCRdb keeps one entry per CDR3 protein, without DNA. The sample table includes approximately 120,000 distinct CDR3 sequences. On this clonotype itself: Antigen: not known.

The sequenced sample consisted of blood. The TCR comes from a human donor with ulcerative colitis or Crohn's disease, or a healthy co-twin of an affected twin (not recorded which). The genes are TRBV27 and TRBJ2-5; TCRdb's D call of TRBD1 is untestable without DNA. This chain's CDR3 is CASRPTGLKETQYF.